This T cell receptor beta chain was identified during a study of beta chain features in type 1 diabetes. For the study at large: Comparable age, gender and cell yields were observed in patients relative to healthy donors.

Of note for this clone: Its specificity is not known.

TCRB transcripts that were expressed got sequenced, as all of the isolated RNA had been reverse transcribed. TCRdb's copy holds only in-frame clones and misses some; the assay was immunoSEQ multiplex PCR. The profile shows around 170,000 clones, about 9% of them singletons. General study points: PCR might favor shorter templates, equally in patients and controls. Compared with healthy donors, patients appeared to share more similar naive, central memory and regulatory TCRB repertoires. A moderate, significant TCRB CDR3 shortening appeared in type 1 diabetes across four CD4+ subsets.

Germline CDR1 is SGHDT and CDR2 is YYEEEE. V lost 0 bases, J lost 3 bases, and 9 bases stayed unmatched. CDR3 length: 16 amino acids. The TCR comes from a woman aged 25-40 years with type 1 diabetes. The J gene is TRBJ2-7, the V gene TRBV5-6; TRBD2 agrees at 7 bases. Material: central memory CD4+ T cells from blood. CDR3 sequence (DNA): TGTGCCAGCAGCTTGGGGATCAGCGGGGCGTTCTACGAGCAGTACTTC. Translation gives CASSLGISGAFYEQYF.